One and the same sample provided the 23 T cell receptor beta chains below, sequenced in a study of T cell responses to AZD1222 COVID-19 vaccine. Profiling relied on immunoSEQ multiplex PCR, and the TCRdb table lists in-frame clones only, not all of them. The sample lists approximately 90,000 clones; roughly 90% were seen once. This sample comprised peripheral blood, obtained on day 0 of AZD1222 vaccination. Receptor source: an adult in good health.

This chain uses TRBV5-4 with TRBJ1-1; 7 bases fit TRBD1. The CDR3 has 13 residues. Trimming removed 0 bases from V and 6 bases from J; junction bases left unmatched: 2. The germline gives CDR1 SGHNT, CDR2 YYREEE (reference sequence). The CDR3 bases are TGTGCCAGCAGCTTGGACAGGGGACCTGAAGCTTTCTTT. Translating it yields CASSLDRGPEAFF.

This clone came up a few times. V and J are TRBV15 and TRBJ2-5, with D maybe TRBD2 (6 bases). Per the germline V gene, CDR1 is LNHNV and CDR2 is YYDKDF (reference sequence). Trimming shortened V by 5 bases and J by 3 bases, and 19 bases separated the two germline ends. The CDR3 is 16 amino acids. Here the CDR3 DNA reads TGTGCCACCAGCTGGGGGGAACTAGCTCTCAAAGAGACCCAGTACTTC. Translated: CATSWGELALKETQYF.

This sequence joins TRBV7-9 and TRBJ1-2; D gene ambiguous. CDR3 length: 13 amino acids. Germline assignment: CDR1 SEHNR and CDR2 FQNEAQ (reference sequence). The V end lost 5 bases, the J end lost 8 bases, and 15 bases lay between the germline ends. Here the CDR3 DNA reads TGTGCCAGCAGCCAAGTGGCTCTACAGGGCTACACCTTC. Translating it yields CASSQVALQGYTF.

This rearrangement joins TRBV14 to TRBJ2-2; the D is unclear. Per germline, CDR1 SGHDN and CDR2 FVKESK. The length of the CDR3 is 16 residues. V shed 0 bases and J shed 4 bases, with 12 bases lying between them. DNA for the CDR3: TGTGCCAGCAGCCAAGATGGGGATTGGATCACCGGGGAGCTGTTTTTT. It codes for CASSQDGDWITGELFF.

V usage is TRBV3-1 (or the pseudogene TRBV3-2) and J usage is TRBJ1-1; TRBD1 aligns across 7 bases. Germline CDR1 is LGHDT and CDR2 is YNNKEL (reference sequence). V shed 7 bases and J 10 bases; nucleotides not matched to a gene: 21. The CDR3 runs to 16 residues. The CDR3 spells CASTLDRTSPYEPAFF. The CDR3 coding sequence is TGTGCCAGCACCCTGGACAGGACCTCGCCCTATGAACCAGCTTTCTTT.

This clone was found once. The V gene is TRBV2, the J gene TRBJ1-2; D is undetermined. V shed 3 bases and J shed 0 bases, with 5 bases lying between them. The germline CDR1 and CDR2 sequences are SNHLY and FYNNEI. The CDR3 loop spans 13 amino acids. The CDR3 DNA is TGTGCCAGCAGTGACCGAACTAACTATGGCTACACCTTC. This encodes CASSDRTNYGYTF.

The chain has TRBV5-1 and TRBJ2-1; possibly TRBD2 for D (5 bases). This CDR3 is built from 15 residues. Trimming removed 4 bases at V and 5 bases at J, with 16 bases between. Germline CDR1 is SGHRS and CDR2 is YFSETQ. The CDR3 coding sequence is TGCGCCAGCAGCCATGGGAGCCTAAGCAACAATGAGCAGTTCTTC. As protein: CASSHGSLSNNEQFF.

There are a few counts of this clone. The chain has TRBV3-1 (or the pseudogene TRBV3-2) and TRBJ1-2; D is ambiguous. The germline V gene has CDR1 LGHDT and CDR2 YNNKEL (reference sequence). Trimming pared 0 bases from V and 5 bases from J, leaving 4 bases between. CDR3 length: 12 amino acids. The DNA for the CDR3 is TGTGCCAGCAGCCAAGACCAGTATGGCTACACCTTC. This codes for CASSQDQYGYTF.

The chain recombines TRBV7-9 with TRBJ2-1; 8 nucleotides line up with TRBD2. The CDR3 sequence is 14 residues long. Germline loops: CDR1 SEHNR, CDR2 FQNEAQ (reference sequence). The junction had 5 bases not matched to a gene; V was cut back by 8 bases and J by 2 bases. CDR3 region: CASQLAGTYNEQFF. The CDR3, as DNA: TGTGCCAGCCAATTAGCGGGAACCTACAATGAGCAGTTCTTC.

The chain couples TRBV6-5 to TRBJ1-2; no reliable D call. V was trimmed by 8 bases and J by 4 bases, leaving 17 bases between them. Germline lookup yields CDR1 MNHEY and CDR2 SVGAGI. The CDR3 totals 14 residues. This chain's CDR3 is CASFSAQLLYGYTF. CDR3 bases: TGTGCCAGCTTCTCGGCACAGCTTCTCTATGGCTACACCTTC.

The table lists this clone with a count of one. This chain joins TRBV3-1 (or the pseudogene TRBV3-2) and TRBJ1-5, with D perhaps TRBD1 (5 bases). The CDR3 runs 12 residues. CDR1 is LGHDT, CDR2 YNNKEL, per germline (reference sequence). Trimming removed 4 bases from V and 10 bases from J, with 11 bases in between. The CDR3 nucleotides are TGTGCCAGCAGCCCACCCGGGGGTCCCCAGCATTTT. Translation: CASSPPGGPQHF.

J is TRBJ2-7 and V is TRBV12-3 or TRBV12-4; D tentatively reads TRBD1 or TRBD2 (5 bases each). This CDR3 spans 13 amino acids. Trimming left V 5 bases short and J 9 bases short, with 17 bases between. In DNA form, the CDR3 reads TGTGCCAGCAGTCACATACGGGGACCACGGCAGTACTTC. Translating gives CASSHIRGPRQYF.

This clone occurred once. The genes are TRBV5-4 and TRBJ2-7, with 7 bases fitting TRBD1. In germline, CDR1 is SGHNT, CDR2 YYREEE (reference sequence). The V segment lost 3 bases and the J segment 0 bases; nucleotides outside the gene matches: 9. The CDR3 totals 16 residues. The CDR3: CASSSGTAKTSYEQYF. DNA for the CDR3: TGTGCCAGCAGCTCCGGGACAGCGAAAACCTCCTACGAGCAGTACTTC.

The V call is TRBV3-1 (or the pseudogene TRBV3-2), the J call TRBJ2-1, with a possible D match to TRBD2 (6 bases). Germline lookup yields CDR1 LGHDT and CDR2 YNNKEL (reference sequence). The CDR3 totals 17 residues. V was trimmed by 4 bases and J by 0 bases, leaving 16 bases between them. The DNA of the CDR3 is TGTGCCAGCAGCCGTGCGGGGACCCCTAGCTCCTACAATGAGCAGTTCTTC. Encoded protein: CASSRAGTPSSYNEQFF.

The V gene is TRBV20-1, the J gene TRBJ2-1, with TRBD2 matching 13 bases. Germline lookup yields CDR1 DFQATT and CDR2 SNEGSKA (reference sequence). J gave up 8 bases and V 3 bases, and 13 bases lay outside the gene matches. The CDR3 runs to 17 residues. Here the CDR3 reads CSASDILAGGRKDEQFF. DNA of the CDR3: TGCAGTGCTAGTGATATACTAGCGGGGGGGCGTAAGGATGAGCAGTTCTTC.

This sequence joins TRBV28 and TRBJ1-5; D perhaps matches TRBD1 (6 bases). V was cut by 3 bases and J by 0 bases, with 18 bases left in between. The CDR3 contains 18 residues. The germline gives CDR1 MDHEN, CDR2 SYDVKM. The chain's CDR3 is CASSLYHLGQNSNQPQHF. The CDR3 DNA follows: TGTGCCAGCAGTTTGTATCACCTCGGACAGAATAGCAATCAGCCCCAGCATTTT.

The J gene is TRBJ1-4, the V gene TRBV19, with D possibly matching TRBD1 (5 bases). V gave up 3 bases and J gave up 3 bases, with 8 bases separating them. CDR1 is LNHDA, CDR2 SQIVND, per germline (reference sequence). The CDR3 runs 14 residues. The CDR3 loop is CASSMRGANEKLFF. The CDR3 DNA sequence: TGTGCCAGTAGTATGAGAGGGGCTAATGAAAAACTGTTTTTT.

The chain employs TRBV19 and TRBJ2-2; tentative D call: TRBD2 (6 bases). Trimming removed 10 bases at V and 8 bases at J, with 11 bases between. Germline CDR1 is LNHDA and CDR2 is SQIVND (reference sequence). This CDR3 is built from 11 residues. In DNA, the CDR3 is TGTGCCACAAACCGGGAGGGGGAGCTGTTTTTT. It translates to CATNREGELFF.

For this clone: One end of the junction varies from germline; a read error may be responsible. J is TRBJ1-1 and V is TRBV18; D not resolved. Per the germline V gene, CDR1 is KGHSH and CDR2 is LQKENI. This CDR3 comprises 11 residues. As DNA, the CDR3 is TGTGCCAGCTCACCGAACTCTGAAGCTTTCTTT. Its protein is CASSPNSEAFF.

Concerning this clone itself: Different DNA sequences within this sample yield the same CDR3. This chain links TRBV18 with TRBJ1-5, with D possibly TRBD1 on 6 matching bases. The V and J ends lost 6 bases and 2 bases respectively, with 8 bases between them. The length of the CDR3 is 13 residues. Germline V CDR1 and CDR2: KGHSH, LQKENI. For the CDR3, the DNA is TGTGCCAGCTCTCCAGGGGGCAATCAGCCCCAGCATTTT. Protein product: CASSPGGNQPQHF.

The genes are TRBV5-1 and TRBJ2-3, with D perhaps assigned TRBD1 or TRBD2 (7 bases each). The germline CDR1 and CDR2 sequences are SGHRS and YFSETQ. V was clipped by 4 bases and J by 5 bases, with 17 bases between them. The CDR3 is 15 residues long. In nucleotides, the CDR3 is TGCGCCAGCAGCCCCAGGGGGGGGTCAATAGATACGCAGTATTTT. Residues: CASSPRGGSIDTQYF.

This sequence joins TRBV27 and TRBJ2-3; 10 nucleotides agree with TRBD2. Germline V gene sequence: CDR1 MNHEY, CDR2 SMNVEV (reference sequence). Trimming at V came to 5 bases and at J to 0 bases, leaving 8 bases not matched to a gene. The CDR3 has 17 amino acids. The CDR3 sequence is CASSPPEAGGSTDTQYF. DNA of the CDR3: TGTGCCAGCAGTCCGCCGGAAGCGGGGGGGAGCACAGATACGCAGTATTTT.

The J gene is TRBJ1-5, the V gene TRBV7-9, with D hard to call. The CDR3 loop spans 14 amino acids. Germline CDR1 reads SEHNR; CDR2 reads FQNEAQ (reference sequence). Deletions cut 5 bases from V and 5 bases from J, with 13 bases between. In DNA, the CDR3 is TGTGCCAGCAGCCCGCCCGGTGGAGATCAGCCCCAGCATTTT. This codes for CASSPPGGDQPQHF.